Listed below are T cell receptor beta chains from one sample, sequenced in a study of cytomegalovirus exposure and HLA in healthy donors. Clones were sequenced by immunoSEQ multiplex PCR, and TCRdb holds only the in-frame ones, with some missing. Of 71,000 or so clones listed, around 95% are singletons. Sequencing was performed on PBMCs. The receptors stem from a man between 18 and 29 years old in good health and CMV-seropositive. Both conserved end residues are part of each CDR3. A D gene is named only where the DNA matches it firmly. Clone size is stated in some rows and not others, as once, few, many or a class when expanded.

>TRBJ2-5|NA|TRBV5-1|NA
TGCGCCAGCAGCTTGGATGGCGAGACCCAGTACTTC
CASSLDGETQYF
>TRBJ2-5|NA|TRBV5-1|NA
TGCGCCAGCAGCTTGGTACTAGCAGATCAAGAGACCCAGTACTTC
CASSLVLADQETQYF
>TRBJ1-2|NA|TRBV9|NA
TGTGCCAGCAGCGCCCAAAATGGCTACACCTTC
CASSAQNGYTF
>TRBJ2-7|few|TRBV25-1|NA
TGTGCCAGCAGTTGGCAGGGATCATCCTACGAGCAGTACTTC
CASSWQGSSYEQYF
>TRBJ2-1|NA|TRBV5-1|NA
TGCGCCAGCAGCTTGGCAGGGGTCGCCTACAATGAGCAGTTCTTC
CASSLAGVAYNEQFF
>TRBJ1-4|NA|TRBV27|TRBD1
TGTGCCAGTAAAGGACAGGCGGCAACTAATGAAAAACTGTTTTTT
CASKGQAATNEKLFF
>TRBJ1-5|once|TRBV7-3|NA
TGTGCCAGCAGCTTAACTTTGGGGGGACGCCTTACTCAGCCCCAGCATTTT
CASSLTLGGRLTQPQHF
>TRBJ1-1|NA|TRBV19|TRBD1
TGTGCCAGTAGTATCCGACAGGGACCCACTGAAGCTTTCTTT
CASSIRQGPTEAFF
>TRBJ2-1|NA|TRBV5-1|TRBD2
TGCGCCAGCAGCTTGGGCGCCCTCGGGACTAGCGGGAACAATGAGCAGTTCTTC
CASSLGALGTSGNNEQFF
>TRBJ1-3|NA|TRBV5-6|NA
TGTGCCAGCAGCTTGTGGCAGGGTGGAAACACCATATATTTT
CASSLWQGGNTIYF
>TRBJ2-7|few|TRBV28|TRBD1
TGTGCCAGCAGTGTGCCGGGACAGGTGGGCGAGCAGTACTTC
CASSVPGQVGEQYF
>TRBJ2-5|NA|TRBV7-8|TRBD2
TGTGCCAGCAGCTCGAGCGAGAATAGCGGGAGGGCCAGGACCCAGTACTTC
CASSSSENSGRARTQYF
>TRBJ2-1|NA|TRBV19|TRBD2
TGTGCCAGTCGCGGACTAGCGGGGGACTCCTACAATGAGCAGTTCTTC
CASRGLAGDSYNEQFF
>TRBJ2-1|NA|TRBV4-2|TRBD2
TGTGCCAGCAGCCAAGATGGGGCTAGCGGTTATTTAAGAAGCTCCTACAATGAGCAGTTCTTC
CASSQDGASGYLRSSYNEQFF
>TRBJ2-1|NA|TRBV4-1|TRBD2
TGCGCCAGCCGGTCAGGAGGTGGGAGGGACTTCTACAATGAGCAGTTCTTC
CASRSGGGRDFYNEQFF
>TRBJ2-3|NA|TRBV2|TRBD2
TGTGCCAGCAGTGCAGCTAGCGGTTACACAGATACGCAGTATTTT
CASSAASGYTDTQYF
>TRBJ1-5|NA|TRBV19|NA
TGTGCCAGTATCGGGGGTTCTAATCAGCCCCAGCATTTT
CASIGGSNQPQHF
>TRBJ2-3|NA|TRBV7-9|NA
TGTGCCAGCATCGCGGCTTCTACGCAGTATTTT
CASIAASTQYF
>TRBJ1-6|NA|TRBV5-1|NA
TGCGCCAGCAGGGAGGGGAGCTCCTATAATTCACCCCTCCACTTT
CASREGSSYNSPLHF
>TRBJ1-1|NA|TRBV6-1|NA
TGTGCCAGCAGTAACTCAGGGGAAGGTGAAGCTTTCTTT
CASSNSGEGEAFF
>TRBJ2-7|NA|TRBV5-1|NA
TGCGCCAGCAGCTTGGCAAACGGTGCGGCCTACGAGCAGTACTTC
CASSLANGAAYEQYF
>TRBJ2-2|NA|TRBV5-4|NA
TGTGCCAGCAGCTCGAAAGGGAGACTCCCGAACACCGGGGAGCTGTTTTTT
CASSSKGRLPNTGELFF
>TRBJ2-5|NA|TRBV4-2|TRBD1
TGTGCCAGCAGCTCCCGGACAGGGGACGCGCAGGAGACCCAGTACTTC
CASSSRTGDAQETQYF
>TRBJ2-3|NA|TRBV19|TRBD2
TGTGCCAGTAGTGCTTCTGGGACTAGCGGGGAGGCAGATACGCAGTATTTT
CASSASGTSGEADTQYF
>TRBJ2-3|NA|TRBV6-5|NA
TGTGCCAGCAGTGAACAGGGCACAGATACGCAGTATTTT
CASSEQGTDTQYF
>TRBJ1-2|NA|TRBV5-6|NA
TGTGCCAGCAGCTTCCCAGTTGGGCAGGGGTCTAGCTACACCTTC
CASSFPVGQGSSYTF
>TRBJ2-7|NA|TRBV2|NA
TGTGCCAGCAGTGTTCAGTATTACGAGCAGTACTTC
CASSVQYYEQYF
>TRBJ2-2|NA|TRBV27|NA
TGTGCCAGCAGTTTCAGACAGCACAACACCGGGGAGCTGTTTTTT
CASSFRQHNTGELFF
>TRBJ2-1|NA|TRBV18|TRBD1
TGTGCCAGCTCACACGGGACAGTCTTACTCTACAATGAGCAGTTCTTC
CASSHGTVLLYNEQFF
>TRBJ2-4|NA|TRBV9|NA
TGTGCCAGCAGCACGGAGGGAAACATTCAGTACTTC
CASSTEGNIQYF
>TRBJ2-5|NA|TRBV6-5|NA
TGTGCCAGCAGTTACCGGGACACAAAAGAGACCCAGTACTTC
CASSYRDTKETQYF
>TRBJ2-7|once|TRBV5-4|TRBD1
TGTGCCAGCAGCTTGGGACTTCGAGGGACAGCAGGGTACTACGAGCAGTACTTC
CASSLGLRGTAGYYEQYF
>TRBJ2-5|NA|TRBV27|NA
TGTGCCAGCAGTTTATCGTTCGGGAGAGGGTTTGAGACCCAGTACTTC
CASSLSFGRGFETQYF